The 30 T cell receptor beta chains given below trace back to one sample, sequenced in a study of breast tumors, draining lymph nodes, adjacent tissues. Axillary draining lymph nodes of breast cancer patients supplied the node samples. TCRdb passed the multiplex PCR reads through MiXCR, listing each CDR3 protein once. The sample carries approximately 130,000 distinct CDR3 sequences, more than 20% recorded once. The sample consisted of axillary lymph node tissue. Receptors were obtained from a female donor with breast cancer. Some clones in this sample may be carry-over from other donors' samples.

This clonotype was observed at least ten times. The genes are TRBV20-1 and TRBJ2-7; 10 nucleotides match TRBD2. Germline CDR1 and CDR2: DFQATT and SNEGSKA (reference sequence). The CDR3 covers 15 residues. V lost 6 bases and J lost 5; bases outside the gene matches: 13. The chain's CDR3 is CSAYRASGSRNEQYF. The CDR3 nucleotides are TGCAGTGCCTACCGGGCTAGCGGGAGTAGGAACGAGCAGTACTTC.

This clonotype was counted a single time. This may be a read error: a much more frequent sequence differs by one nucleotide. The chain joins TRBV2 to TRBJ1-2, with 10 positions matching TRBD1. V lost 6 bases, J lost 4 bases, and 5 bases stayed unmatched. This CDR3 spans 14 amino acids. Germline CDR1 and CDR2: SNHLY and FYNNEI. In DNA, the CDR3 is TGTGCCAGCAGGTGGACAGGGGGAGCCTATGGCTACACCTTC. Amino acids: CASRWTGGAYGYTF.

As to this clonotype: This may arise from a read error, as a much more abundant clone is one base away. The rearrangement links TRBV7-9 to TRBJ1-4, with D uncertain. CDR3 length: 12 amino acids. Per the germline V gene, CDR1 is SEHNR and CDR2 is FQNEAQ (reference sequence). The CDR3 coding sequence is TGTGCCAGCGGCTTCTCCGATGAAAAACTGTTTTTT. This sequence encodes CASGFSDEKLFF.

In its sample, this clonotype was seen many times. The chain joins TRBV3-1 to TRBJ2-7, with 10 bases fitting TRBD2. CDR1 is LGHDT and CDR2 is YNNKEL in the germline V gene (reference sequence). This CDR3 is 16 amino acids long. V shed 0 bases, J shed 4 bases, and the junction held 6 bases outside the gene matches. The CDR3 bases are TGTGCCAGCAGCCAAGAACTAGCGGGACTACATTACGAGCAGTACTTC. Protein sequence: CASSQELAGLHYEQYF.

This clonotype was detected ten times or more. The rearrangement joins TRBV10-1 to TRBJ2-1, with D possibly TRBD2 on 6 matching bases. Germline V gene lookup returns CDR1 WNHNN and CDR2 SYGVQD (reference sequence). V was shortened by 8 bases and J by 5 bases, with 28 bases between the two germline ends. CDR3 length: 18 amino acids. In nucleotides, the CDR3 is TGCGCCAGCCCGGCAAGCCCCCTAGCGCAGCACCGAAACAATGAGCAGTTCTTC. Residues: CASPASPLAQHRNNEQFF.

This clonotype appeared many times. The chain couples TRBV12-3 or TRBV12-4 to TRBJ2-3, with D possibly TRBD2 on 6 matching bases. The V and J ends lost 3 bases and 3 bases respectively, with 16 bases between them. The CDR3 runs to 16 residues. The CDR3 DNA sequence: TGTGCCAGCAGTTTCATGACGGGAGTTTCTACAGATACGCAGTATTTT. Translated, it gives CASSFMTGVSTDTQYF.

This clonotype was recorded many times. The V call is TRBV12-3 or TRBV12-4, the J call TRBJ2-7; D remains unclear. The CDR3 loop spans 15 amino acids. V lost 3 bases, J lost 7 bases, and 19 bases lay in between. CDR3: CASSLFTPELGEQYF. The CDR3 coding sequence is TGTGCCAGCAGTTTGTTCACGCCTGAACTGGGTGAGCAGTACTTC.

In regard to this clonotype: Being one base from a much bigger clone, this may be a read error. The V and J genes are TRBV19 and TRBJ2-3, with TRBD2 matching 7 bases. CDR3 length: 16 amino acids. CDR1 and CDR2 from the germline V gene are LNHDA and SQIVND (reference sequence). The CDR3 DNA reads as TGTGCCAGTAGTATGGCAGCTAGCGGAACCACAGATACGCGGTATTTT. This sequence encodes CASSMAASGTTDTRYF.

Many counts were recorded for this clonotype. The CDR3 DNA sequence: TGTGCCAGCAGCACGGGACAGCCCCAAGAGACCCAGTACTTC. Its translation: CASSTGQPQETQYF. The V gene is TRBV5-6, the J gene TRBJ2-5, with 7 bases matching TRBD1. The CDR3 has 14 amino acids. Germline V gene lookup returns CDR1 SGHDT and CDR2 YYEEEE. V lost 4 bases and J lost 1; bases outside the gene matches: 4.

This clonotype has at least ten counts. V is TRBV7-3 and J is TRBJ2-1, with D possibly TRBD1 on 6 matching bases. The CDR3 is made up of 13 amino acids. V gave up 5 bases and J gave up 5 bases, with 10 bases separating them. CDR1 SGHTA and CDR2 FQGTGA come from the germline V gene. The CDR3 sequence is CASSQGRHNEQFF. The CDR3 region has the DNA TGTGCCAGCAGCCAGGGGCGGCACAATGAGCAGTTCTTC.

This clonotype has a handful of counts. The chain uses TRBV7-9 and TRBJ2-7, with D perhaps assigned TRBD1 or TRBD2 (7 bases each). The CDR3 totals 14 residues. V was pared by 5 bases and J by 5 bases, with 16 bases between. Germline V gene sequence: CDR1 SEHNR, CDR2 FQNEAQ (reference sequence). CDR3 residues: CASSPGGGWNEQYF. CDR3 in DNA: TGTGCCAGCAGCCCAGGGGGGGGGTGGAACGAGCAGTACTTC.

The gene calls are TRBV7-2 and TRBJ1-1, with 10 bases identical to TRBD1. Looked up from germline, CDR1 is SGHTA and CDR2 is FQGNSA. The V gene end was trimmed by 5 bases and the J gene end by 8 bases; junction bases not matched to a gene: 5. The CDR3 sequence is 13 residues long. The CDR3 DNA reads TGTGCCAGCAGCGTACCGACAGGGGGCGAAGCTTTCTTT. As protein: CASSVPTGGEAFF.

This clonotype came up many times. The genes are TRBV12-3 or TRBV12-4 and TRBJ2-2, with D unclear. This CDR3 spans 15 amino acids. Trimming stripped 2 bases from V and 0 bases from J, with 7 bases between. For the CDR3, the DNA is TGTGCCAGCAGTTTACTAACTGCGAACACCGGGGAGCTGTTTTTT. Translated: CASSLLTANTGELFF.

This sequence joins TRBV6-1 and TRBJ2-7, with 13 bases that match TRBD2. The germline V gene has CDR1 MNHNS and CDR2 SASEGT. Trimming removed 7 bases from V and 7 bases from J; junction bases left unmatched: 10. CDR3 length: 15 residues. The CDR3 loop is CASTSGLAGDGEQYF. The CDR3 DNA sequence: TGTGCCAGCACAAGCGGACTAGCGGGAGACGGGGAGCAGTACTTC.

Notes on this clonotype: This could be a read error, since a much larger clone is one nucleotide away. The chain recombines TRBV4-2 with TRBJ2-1; 7 bases line up with TRBD1. This CDR3 comprises 16 residues. Germline-derived CDR1 and CDR2 are LGHNA and YNFKEQ. The CDR3 spells CACSQASGQTSYEQFF. The CDR3 DNA is TGTGCCTGCAGCCAAGCCTCGGGACAGACCTCTTATGAGCAGTTCTTC.

This clonotype was counted ten times or more. The chain uses TRBV13 and TRBJ2-6; D is undetermined. Germline lookup yields CDR1 PRHDT and CDR2 FYEKMQ (reference sequence). Trimming pared 4 bases from V and 6 bases from J, leaving 10 bases between. CDR3 length: 14 amino acids. The CDR3: CASSSADVANVLTF. The CDR3 DNA follows: TGTGCCAGCAGCTCCGCTGATGTGGCCAACGTCCTGACTTTC.

This clonotype was seen ten or more times. The genes are TRBV6-2 or TRBV6-3 and TRBJ2-7; maybe TRBD2 (5 bases). Trimming cost V 7 bases and J 7 bases, with 20 bases left between them. Germline-derived CDR1 and CDR2 are MNHEY and SVGEGT. This CDR3 has 14 amino acids. The CDR3 loop reads CASNRGLGAGEQYF. CDR3 DNA sequence: TGTGCCAGCAATCGGGGTCTAGGAGCTGGAGAGCAGTACTTC.

This clonotype was counted many times. The V call is TRBV9, the J call TRBJ2-3, with D possibly being TRBD1 (6 bases). The V gene's germline CDR1 is SGDLS and CDR2 YYNGEE. V lost 5 bases, J lost 6 bases, and 13 bases lay in between. The CDR3 contains 13 residues. The CDR3 nucleotides read TGTGCCAGCAGGGGGGCAGGTGGGGATACGCAGTATTTT. It specifies CASRGAGGDTQYF.

Many counts were recorded for this clonotype. The J gene is TRBJ2-3, the V gene TRBV7-9; D gene unclear. This CDR3 has 14 residues. In germline, CDR1 is SEHNR, CDR2 FQNEAQ (reference sequence). Deletions cut 4 bases from V and 4 bases from J, with 12 bases between. The CDR3 loop reads CASSSSIPPDTQYF. As DNA, the CDR3 is TGTGCCAGCAGCTCGTCAATACCCCCAGATACGCAGTATTTT. The full variable domain, completed using reference TRBV7-9 and TRBJ2-3, is DTGVSQNPRHKITKRGQNVTFRCDPISEHNRLYWYRQTLGQGPEFLTYFQNEAQLEKSRLLSDRFSAERPKGSFSTLEIQRTEQGDSAMYLCASSSSIPPDTQYFGPGTRLTVL.

The chain employs TRBV14 and TRBJ2-5, with 9 bases that match TRBD2. The V and J ends lost 1 base and 3 bases, in that order; junction bases with no gene match: 3. Germline V gene sequence: CDR1 SGHDN, CDR2 FVKESK. The CDR3 has 15 amino acids. CDR3 residues: CASSQGGRAKETQYF. The CDR3 DNA sequence: TGTGCCAGCAGCCAAGGCGGGAGGGCCAAAGAGACCCAGTACTTC.

Many counts were recorded for this clonotype. The J gene is TRBJ1-5, the V gene TRBV11-2; D is unclear. From germline, CDR1 is SGHAT and CDR2 FQNNGV. The CDR3 has 13 amino acids. V lost 2 bases, J lost 5 bases, and 7 bases lay in between. The CDR3 reads CASSLTRDQPQHF. The CDR3 DNA follows: TGTGCCAGCAGCTTAACCAGAGATCAGCCCCAGCATTTT.

The sample holds a few counts of this clonotype. The rearrangement links TRBV30 to TRBJ1-4; D is possibly TRBD1 (5 bases). CDR3 length: 14 residues. Germline CDR1 is GTSNPN and CDR2 is SVGIG (reference sequence). The V gene lost 2 bases and the J gene lost 7 bases, with 14 bases spanning the gap. In nucleotides, the CDR3 is TGTGCCTGGAGTTGGACCCAGAGGGGTGAAAAACTGTTTTTT. It yields the protein CAWSWTQRGEKLFF.

The sample holds many counts of this clonotype. The chain combines TRBV2 with TRBJ2-1; TRBD2 matches 12 bases. CDR1 SNHLY and CDR2 FYNNEI come from the germline V gene. This CDR3 has 20 amino acids. Germline trimming cut 5 bases from V and 1 base from J; bases unmatched to any gene: 15. The CDR3 here is CASSRPGTSGPRRSYNEQFF. The CDR3 region has the DNA TGTGCCAGCAGTCGACCCGGGACTAGCGGGCCACGGAGGTCCTACAATGAGCAGTTCTTC.

This clonotype was seen ten or more times. The chain is built from TRBV11-2 and TRBJ2-1; 12 positions match TRBD2. The CDR3 consists of 15 residues. The germline V gene encodes CDR1 SGHAT and CDR2 FQNNGV. J lost 6 bases, V lost 5 bases, and 5 bases had no gene match. CDR3 region: CASSVGLAGSNEQFF. In nucleotides, the CDR3 is TGTGCCAGCAGCGTTGGACTAGCGGGGTCCAATGAGCAGTTCTTC.

Points on this clonotype: At one boundary the junction diverges from the germline segment, which might be a read error. The chain has TRBV19 and TRBJ1-2; D is undetermined. The CDR3 covers 14 residues. Looked up from germline, CDR1 is LNHDA and CDR2 is SQIVND (reference sequence). CDR3 loop: CAGRSAGGNYGYTF. In nucleotides, the CDR3 is TGTGCCGGTAGGAGCGCGGGAGGGAACTATGGCTACACCTTC. Combining the CDR3 with reference TRBV19 and TRBJ1-2 gives the whole variable domain DGGITQSPKYLFRKEGQNVTLSCEQNLNHDAMYWYRQDPGQGLRLIYYSQIVNDFQKGDIAEGYSVSREKKESFPLTVTSAQKNPTAFYLCAGRSAGGNYGYTFGSGTRLTVV.

This clonotype occurred many times. The gene calls are TRBV20-1 and TRBJ2-3; 9 bases are a match to TRBD1. The CDR3 loop spans 14 amino acids. The V segment lost 6 bases and the J segment 2 bases; nucleotides outside the gene matches: 6. The germline gives CDR1 DFQATT, CDR2 SNEGSKA (reference sequence). The CDR3 reads CSAPGQGPTDTQYF. The CDR3 DNA reads as TGCAGTGCCCCGGGACAGGGCCCCACAGATACGCAGTATTTT.

This clonotype has a count of ten or more. The rearrangement links TRBV6-6 to TRBJ1-2; a possible D gene is TRBD1 (5 bases). Germline loops: CDR1 MNHNY, CDR2 SVGAGI (reference sequence). The CDR3 has 13 residues. The V end lost 5 bases, the J end lost 4 bases, and 11 bases lay between the germline ends. DNA for the CDR3: TGTGCCAGCAGTCCCGGGGGGAGCTATGGCTACACCTTC. Amino acids: CASSPGGSYGYTF.

In the case of this clonotype: With a much larger clone just one base away, this may be a read error. The J gene is TRBJ2-5, the V gene TRBV20-1; 14 bases map to TRBD2. The V and J ends lost 1 base and 5 bases, in that order; junction bases with no gene match: 3. The CDR3 extends over 15 amino acids. Per the germline V gene, CDR1 is DFQATT and CDR2 is SNEGSKA (reference sequence). CDR3 sequence (DNA): TGCAGTGCTAGAGGACTAGCGGGAGGGGCTGAGACCCAGTACTTC. The encoded protein is CSARGLAGGAETQYF.

This clonotype showed up many times. CDR3 coding DNA: TGTGCCAGCAGCTTAGGACTAGCGGGAATCACAGATACGCAGTATTTT. Protein sequence: CASSLGLAGITDTQYF. V and J are TRBV11-3 and TRBJ2-3, with 11 bases that match TRBD2. The length of the CDR3 is 16 residues. Germline V gives CDR1 SGHNT, CDR2 YENEEA. The trim removed 1 base at V and 2 bases at J, leaving 2 bases unmatched.

This clonotype was counted many times. The chain has TRBV11-2 and TRBJ2-7; D gene ambiguous. CDR3 length: 14 amino acids. The germline gives CDR1 SGHAT, CDR2 FQNNGV. Deletions cut 1 base from V and 1 base from J, with 8 bases between. The CDR3 region is CASSLAQQSYEQYF. CDR3 DNA: TGTGCCAGCAGCTTAGCACAGCAATCCTACGAGCAGTACTTC.